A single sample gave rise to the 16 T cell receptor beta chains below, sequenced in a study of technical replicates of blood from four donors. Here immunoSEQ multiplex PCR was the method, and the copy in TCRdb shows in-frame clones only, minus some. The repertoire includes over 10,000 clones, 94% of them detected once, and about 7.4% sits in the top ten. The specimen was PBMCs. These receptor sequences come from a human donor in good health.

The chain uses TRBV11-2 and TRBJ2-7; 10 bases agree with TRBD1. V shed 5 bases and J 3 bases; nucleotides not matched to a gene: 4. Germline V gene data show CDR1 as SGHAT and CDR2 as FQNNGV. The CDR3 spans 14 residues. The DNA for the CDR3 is TGTGCCAGCAGCCCGGGACAGGGGCTCTACGAGCAGTACTTC. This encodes CASSPGQGLYEQYF.

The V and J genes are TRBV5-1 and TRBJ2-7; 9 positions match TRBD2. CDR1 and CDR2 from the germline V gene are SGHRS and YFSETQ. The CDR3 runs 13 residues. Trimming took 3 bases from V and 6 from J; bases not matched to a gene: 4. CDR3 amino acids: CASSSAGGAEQYF. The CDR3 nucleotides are TGCGCCAGCAGCTCCGCGGGGGGGGCCGAGCAGTACTTC.

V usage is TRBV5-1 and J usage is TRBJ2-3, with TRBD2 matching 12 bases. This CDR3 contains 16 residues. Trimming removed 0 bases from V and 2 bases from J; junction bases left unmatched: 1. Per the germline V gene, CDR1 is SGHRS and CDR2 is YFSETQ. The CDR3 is CASSLGTSGDTDTQYF. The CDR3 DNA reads TGCGCCAGCAGCTTGGGGACTAGCGGGGACACAGATACGCAGTATTTT. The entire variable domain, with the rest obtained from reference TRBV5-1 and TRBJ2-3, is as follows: KAGVTQTPRYLIKTRGQQVTLSCSPISGHRSVSWYQQTPGQGLQFLFEYFSETQRNKGNFPGRFSGRQFSNSRSEMNVSTLELGDSALYLCASSLGTSGDTDTQYFGPGTRLTVL.

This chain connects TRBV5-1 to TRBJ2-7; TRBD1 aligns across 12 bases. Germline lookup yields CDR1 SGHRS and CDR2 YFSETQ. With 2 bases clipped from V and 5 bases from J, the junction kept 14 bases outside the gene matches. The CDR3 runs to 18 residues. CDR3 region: CASSFGPSGTGGANEQYF. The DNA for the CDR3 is TGCGCCAGCAGCTTTGGGCCGTCGGGGACAGGGGGCGCGAACGAGCAGTACTTC.

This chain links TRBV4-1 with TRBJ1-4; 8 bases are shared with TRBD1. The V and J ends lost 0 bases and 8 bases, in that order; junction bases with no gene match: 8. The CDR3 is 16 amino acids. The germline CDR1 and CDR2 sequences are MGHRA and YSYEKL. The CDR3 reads CASSQDVGTGVEKLFF. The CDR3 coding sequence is TGCGCCAGCAGCCAAGATGTCGGGACAGGTGTGGAAAAACTGTTTTTT.

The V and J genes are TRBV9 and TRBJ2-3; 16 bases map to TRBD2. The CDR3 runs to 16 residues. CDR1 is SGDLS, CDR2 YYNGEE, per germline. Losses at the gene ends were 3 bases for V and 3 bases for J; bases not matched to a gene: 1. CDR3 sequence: CASSGGLAGGTDTQYF. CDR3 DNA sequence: TGTGCCAGCAGCGGGGGACTAGCGGGAGGGACAGATACGCAGTATTTT.

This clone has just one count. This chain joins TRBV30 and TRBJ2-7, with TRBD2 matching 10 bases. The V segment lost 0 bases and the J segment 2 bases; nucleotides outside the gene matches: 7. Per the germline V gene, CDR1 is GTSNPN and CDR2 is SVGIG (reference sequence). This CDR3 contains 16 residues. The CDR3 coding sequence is TGTGCCTGGAGTGTTGCTAGCGGGAGTGAGGCCTACGAGCAGTACTTC. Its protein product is CAWSVASGSEAYEQYF.

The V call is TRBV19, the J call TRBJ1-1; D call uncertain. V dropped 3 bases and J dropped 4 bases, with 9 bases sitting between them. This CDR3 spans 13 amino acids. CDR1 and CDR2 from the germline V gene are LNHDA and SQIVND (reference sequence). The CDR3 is CASSIGRGTEAFF. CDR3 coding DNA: TGTGCCAGTAGTATCGGCCGGGGCACTGAAGCTTTCTTT.

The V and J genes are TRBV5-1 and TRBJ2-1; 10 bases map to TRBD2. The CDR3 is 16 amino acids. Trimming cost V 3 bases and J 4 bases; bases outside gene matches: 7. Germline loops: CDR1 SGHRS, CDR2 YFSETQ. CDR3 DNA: TGCGCCAGCAGCTCCCAGGTAGCGGGAGGTTACAATGAGCAGTTCTTC. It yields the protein CASSSQVAGGYNEQFF.

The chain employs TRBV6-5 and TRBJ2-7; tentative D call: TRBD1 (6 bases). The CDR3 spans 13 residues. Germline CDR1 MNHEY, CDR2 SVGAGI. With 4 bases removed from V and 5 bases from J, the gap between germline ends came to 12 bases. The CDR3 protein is CASSSRGVNEQYF. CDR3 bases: TGTGCCAGCAGTTCCAGGGGAGTCAACGAGCAGTACTTC.

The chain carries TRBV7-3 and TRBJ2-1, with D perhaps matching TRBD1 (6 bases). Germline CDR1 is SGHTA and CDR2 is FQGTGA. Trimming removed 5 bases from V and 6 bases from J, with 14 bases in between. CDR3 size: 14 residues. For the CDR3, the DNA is TGTGCCAGCAGCGTACAGGGAGAGGGCAATGAGCAGTTCTTC. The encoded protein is CASSVQGEGNEQFF.

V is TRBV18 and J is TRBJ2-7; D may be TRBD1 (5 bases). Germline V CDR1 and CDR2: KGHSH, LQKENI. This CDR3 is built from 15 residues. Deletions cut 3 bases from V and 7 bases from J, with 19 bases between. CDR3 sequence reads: CASSPPSTDPEEQYF. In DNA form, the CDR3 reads TGTGCCAGCTCACCTCCCTCGACAGATCCGGAGGAGCAGTACTTC.

Here the CDR3 reads CASSNGQGSGANVLTF. DNA for the CDR3: TGTGCCAGTAGTAACGGACAGGGATCCGGGGCCAACGTCCTGACTTTC. This rearrangement joins TRBV19 to TRBJ2-6, with TRBD1 matching over 8 bases. V trimming: 4 bases; J trimming: 4 bases; junction bases outside the gene matches: 6. Germline values: CDR1 LNHDA, CDR2 SQIVND (reference sequence). There are 16 residues in the CDR3.

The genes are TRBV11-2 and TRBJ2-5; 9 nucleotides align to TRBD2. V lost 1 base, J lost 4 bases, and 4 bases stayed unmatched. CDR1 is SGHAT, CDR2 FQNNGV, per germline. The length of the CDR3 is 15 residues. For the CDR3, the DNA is TGTGCCAGCAGCTTAGGGGCGGGAGGGGGAGAGACCCAGTACTTC. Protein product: CASSLGAGGGETQYF.

CDR3 sequence (DNA): TGTGCCAGCAGCTATCAGGACAGTACAAGAGAGACCCAGTACTTC. Translating gives CASSYQDSTRETQYF. This chain connects TRBV27 to TRBJ2-5; D is possibly TRBD1 (6 bases). The CDR3 runs 15 residues. CDR1 is MNHEY and CDR2 is SMNVEV in the germline V gene (reference sequence). Trimming shortened V by 6 bases and J by 4 bases, and 18 bases separated the two germline ends.

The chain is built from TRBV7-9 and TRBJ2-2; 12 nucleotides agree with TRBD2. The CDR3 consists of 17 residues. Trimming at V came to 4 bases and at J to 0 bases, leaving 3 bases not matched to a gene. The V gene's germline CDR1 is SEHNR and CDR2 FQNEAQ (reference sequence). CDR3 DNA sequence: TGTGCCAGCAGCTGGGGACTAGCGGGCGCGAACACCGGGGAGCTGTTTTTT. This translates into CASSWGLAGANTGELFF.